This T cell receptor (beta chain) comes out of a study of CD4 T cells in relation to SARS-CoV-2 and coronaviruses. Findings and caveats of the study: Samples before the pandemic and after infection were not matched within any donor. About 65% of donors had memory CD4+ clonotypes crossrecognizing SARS-CoV-2 and common cold coronavirus spike.

About this clone: Its antigen is not known.

The unexposed donors gave CD4+ T cells in about 2011-2019, prior to COVID-19. Naive and memory CD4+ T cell DNA was deep-sequenced without culture. Method: immunoSEQ multiplex PCR; TCRdb's copy keeps in-frame clones and lacks some. The repertoire has 65,000 or so clones, around 87% of them found once; the top ten carry over 1.5%. The CDR3 spans 19 residues. The J segment lost 3 bases and the V segment lost 5 bases, leaving 15 bases of the junction unmatched. CDR1 and CDR2 (germline): SGHNT, YENEEA. Sequenced: memory CD4+ T cells from PBMCs. This rearrangement joins TRBV11-3 to TRBJ1-6; 8 bases align to TRBD1. This TCR derives from a human donor in good health. CDR3 bases: TGTGCCAGCAGCCTGCCCACGAGCCCGGGACAGGACTATAATTCACCCCTCCACTTT. This gives the protein CASSLPTSPGQDYNSPLHF. The full variable domain, with the rest looked up from reference TRBV11-3 and TRBJ1-6, is EAGVVQSPRYKIIEKKQPVAFWCNPISGHNTLYWYLQNLGQGPELLIRYENEEAVDDSQLPKDRFSAERLKGVDSTLKIQPAELGDSAVYLCASSLPTSPGQDYNSPLHFGNGTRLTVT.